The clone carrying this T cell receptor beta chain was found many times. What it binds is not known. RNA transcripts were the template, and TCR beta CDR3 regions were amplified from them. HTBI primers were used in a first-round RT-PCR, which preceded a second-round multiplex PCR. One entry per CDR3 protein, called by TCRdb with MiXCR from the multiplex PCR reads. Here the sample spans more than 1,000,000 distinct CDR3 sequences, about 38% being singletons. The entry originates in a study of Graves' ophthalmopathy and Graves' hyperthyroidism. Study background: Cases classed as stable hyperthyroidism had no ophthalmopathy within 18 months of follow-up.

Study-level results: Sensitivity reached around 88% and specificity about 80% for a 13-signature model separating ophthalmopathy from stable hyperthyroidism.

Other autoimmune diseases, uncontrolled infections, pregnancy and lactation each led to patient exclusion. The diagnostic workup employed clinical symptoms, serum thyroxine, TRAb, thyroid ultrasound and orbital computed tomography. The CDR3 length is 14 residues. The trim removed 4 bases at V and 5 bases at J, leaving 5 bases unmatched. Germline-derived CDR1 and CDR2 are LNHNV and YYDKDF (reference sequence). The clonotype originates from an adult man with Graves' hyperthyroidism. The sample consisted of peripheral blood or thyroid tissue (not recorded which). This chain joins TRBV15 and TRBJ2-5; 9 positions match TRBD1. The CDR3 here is CATSNYRGRETQYF. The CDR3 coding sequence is TGTGCCACCAGCAACTACAGGGGGCGGGAGACCCAGTACTTC.